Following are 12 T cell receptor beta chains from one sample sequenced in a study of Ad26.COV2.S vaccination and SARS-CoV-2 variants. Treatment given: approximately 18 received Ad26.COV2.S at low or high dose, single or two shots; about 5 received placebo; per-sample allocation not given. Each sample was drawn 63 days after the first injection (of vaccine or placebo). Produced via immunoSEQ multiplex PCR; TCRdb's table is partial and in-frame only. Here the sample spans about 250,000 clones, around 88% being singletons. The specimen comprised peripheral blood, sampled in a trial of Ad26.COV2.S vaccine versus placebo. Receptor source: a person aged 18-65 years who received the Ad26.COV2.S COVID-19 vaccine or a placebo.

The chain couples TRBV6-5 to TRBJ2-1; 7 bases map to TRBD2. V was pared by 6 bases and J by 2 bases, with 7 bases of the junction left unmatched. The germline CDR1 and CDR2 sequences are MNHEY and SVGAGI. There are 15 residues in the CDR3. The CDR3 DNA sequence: TGTGCCAGCAGACCGGGACTACACACCTACAATGAGCAGTTCTTC. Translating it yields CASRPGLHTYNEQFF.

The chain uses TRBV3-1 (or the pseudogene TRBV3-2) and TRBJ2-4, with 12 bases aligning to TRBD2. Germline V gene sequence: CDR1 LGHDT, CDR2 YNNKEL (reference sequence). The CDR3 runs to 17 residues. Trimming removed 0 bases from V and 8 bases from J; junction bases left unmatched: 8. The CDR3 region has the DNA TGTGCCAGCAGCCAAGATCTACTAGCGGGGGGTGGATACATTCAGTACTTC. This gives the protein CASSQDLLAGGGYIQYF.

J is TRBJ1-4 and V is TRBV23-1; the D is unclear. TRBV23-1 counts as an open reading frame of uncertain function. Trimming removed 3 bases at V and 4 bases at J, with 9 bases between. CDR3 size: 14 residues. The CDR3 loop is CASSHGRDNEKLFF. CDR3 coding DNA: TGCGCCAGCAGTCACGGCAGAGATAATGAAAAACTGTTTTTT.

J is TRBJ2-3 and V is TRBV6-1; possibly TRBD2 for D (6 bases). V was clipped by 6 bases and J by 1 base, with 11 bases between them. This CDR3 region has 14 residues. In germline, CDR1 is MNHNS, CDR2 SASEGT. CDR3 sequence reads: CASRGRGGTDTQYF. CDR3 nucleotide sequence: TGTGCCAGCAGAGGGCGGGGCGGCACAGATACGCAGTATTTT.

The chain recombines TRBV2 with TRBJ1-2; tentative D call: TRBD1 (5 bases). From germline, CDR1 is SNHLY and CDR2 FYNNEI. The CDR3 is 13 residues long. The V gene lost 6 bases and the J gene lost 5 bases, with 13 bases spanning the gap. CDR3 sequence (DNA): TGTGCCAGCAGCCAGGGCCGATCTTATGGCTACACCTTC. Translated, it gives CASSQGRSYGYTF.

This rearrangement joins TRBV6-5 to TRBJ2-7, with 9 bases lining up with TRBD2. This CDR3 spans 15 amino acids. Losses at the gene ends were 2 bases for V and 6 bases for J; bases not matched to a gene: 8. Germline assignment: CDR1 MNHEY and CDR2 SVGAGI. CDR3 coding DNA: TGTGCCAGCAGTTACGGGCGGGGGGGCTCTGGCGAGCAGTACTTC. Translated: CASSYGRGGSGEQYF.

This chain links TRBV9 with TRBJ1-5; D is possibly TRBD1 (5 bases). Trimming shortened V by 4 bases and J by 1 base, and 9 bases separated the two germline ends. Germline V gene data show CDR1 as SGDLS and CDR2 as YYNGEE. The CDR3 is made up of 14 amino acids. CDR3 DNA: TGTGCCAGCAGCTTAGGGGTGAGCAATCAGCCCCAGCATTTT. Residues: CASSLGVSNQPQHF.

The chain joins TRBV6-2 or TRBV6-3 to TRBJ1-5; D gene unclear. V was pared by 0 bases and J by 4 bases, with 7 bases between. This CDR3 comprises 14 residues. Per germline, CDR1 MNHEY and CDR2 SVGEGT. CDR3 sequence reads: CASSYSPENQPQHF. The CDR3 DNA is TGTGCCAGCAGTTACTCGCCGGAGAATCAGCCCCAGCATTTT.

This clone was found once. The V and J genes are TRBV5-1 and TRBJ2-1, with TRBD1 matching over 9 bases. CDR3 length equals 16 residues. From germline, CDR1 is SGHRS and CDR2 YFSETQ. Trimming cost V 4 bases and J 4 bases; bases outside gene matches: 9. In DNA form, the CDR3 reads TGCGCCAGCAGCCACGGGGACAGGGAGGAGTACAATGAGCAGTTCTTC. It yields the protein CASSHGDREEYNEQFF.

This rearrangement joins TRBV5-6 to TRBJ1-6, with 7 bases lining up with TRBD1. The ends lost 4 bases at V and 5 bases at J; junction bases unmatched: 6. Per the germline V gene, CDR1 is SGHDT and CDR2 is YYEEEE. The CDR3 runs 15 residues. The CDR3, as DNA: TGTGCCAGCAGCCGGGACAGAACAGATAATTCACCCCTCCACTTT. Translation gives CASSRDRTDNSPLHF.

CDR3 region: CASRDSGGNTIYF. Here the CDR3 DNA reads TGTGCCAGCCGGGACAGTGGAGGAAACACCATATATTTT. This chain uses TRBV6-5 with TRBJ1-3; 7 bases fit TRBD1. Trimming at V came to 8 bases and at J to 4 bases, leaving 5 bases not matched to a gene. The CDR3 has 13 amino acids. From germline, CDR1 is MNHEY and CDR2 SVGAGI.

The CDR3, as DNA: TGTGCCAGCAGCCAAGATCGGCCGGAGAGGGGTAATGAAAAACTGTTTTTT. It yields the protein CASSQDRPERGNEKLFF. V and J are TRBV4-2 and TRBJ1-4; a weak D match, TRBD1 (5 bases). CDR1 and CDR2 from the germline V gene are LGHNA and YNFKEQ. The V gene lost 0 bases and the J gene lost 4 bases, with 15 bases spanning the gap. The CDR3 extends over 17 amino acids.